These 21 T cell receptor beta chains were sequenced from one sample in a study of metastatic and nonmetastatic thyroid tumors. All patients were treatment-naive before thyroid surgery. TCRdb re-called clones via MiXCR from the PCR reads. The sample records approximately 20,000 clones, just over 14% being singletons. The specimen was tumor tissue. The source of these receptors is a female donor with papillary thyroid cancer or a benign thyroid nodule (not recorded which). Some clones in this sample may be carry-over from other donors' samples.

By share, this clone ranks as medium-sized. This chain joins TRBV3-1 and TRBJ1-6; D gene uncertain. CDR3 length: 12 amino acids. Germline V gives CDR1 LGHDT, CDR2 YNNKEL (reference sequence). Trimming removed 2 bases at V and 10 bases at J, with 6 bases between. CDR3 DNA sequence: TGTGCCAGCAGCCAATCGGTCTCACCCCTCCACTTT. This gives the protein CASSQSVSPLHF.

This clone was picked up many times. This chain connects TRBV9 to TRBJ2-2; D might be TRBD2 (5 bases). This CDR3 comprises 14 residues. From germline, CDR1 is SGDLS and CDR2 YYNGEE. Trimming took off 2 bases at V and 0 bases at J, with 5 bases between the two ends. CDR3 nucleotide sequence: TGTGCCAGCAGCGTGACTACGAACACCGGGGAGCTGTTTTTT. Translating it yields CASSVTTNTGELFF.

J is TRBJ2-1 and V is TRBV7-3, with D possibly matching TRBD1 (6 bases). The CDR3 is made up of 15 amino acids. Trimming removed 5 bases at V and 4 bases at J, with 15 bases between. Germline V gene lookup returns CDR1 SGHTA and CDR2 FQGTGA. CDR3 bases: TGTGCCAGCAGCGTACAGGGTCCCGCTTACAATGAGCAGTTCTTC. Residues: CASSVQGPAYNEQFF.

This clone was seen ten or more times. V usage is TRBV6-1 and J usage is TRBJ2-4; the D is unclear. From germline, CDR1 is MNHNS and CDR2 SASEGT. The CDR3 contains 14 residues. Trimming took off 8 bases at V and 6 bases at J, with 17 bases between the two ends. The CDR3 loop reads CASGMTPEANIQYF. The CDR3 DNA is TGTGCCAGCGGGATGACCCCCGAAGCAAACATTCAGTACTTC.

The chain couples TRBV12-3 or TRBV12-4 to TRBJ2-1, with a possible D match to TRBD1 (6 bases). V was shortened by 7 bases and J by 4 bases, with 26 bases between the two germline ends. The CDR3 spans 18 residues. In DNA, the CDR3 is TGTGCCAGCAATCCCAGACAGGTGTGGTACAGTGGTTACAATGAGCAGTTCTTC. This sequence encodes CASNPRQVWYSGYNEQFF.

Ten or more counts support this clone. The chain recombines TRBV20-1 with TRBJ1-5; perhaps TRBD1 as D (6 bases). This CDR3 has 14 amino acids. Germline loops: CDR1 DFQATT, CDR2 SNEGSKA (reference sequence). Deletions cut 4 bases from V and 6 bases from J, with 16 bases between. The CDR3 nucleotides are TGCAGTGCTATAGAGCACGGGGGGCGTCAGCCCCAGCATTTT. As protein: CSAIEHGGRQPQHF.

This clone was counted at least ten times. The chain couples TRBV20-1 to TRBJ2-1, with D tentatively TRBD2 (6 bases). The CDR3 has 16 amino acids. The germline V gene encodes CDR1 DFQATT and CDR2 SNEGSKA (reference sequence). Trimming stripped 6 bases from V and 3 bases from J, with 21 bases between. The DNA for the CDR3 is TGCAGTGCACGTGGGGCCCTAGGGGAGGTCTACAATGAGCAGTTCTTC. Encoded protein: CSARGALGEVYNEQFF.

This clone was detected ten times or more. The CDR3 sequence: CASSALTGPSGNTIYF. The CDR3 DNA sequence: TGTGCCAGCAGCGCCTTAACAGGCCCCTCTGGAAACACCATATATTTT. The chain is built from TRBV11-2 and TRBJ1-3; the D gene is possibly TRBD1 (5 bases). The CDR3 length is 16 residues. Germline V gives CDR1 SGHAT, CDR2 FQNNGV. With 5 bases removed from V and 0 bases from J, the gap between germline ends came to 14 bases.

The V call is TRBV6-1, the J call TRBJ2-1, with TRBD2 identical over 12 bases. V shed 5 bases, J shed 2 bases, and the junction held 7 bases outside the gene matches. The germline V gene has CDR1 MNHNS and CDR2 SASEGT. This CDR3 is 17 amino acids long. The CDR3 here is CASSQGGLAGTYNEQFF. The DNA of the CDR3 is TGTGCCAGCAGTCAAGGGGGACTAGCGGGTACCTACAATGAGCAGTTCTTC.

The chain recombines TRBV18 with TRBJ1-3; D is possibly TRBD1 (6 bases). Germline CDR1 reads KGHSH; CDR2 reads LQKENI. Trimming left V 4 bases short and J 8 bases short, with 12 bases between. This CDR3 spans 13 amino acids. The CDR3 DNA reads TGTGCCAGCTCACTCGACAGGCGGGACACCATATATTTT. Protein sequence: CASSLDRRDTIYF.

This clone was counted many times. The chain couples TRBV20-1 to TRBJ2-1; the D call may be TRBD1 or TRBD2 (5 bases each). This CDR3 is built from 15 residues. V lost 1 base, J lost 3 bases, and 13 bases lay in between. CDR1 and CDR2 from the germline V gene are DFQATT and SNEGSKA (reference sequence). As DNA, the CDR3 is TGCAGTGCTAGAGCCGAGGGTGGGGGCTACAATGAGCAGTTCTTC. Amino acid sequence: CSARAEGGGYNEQFF.

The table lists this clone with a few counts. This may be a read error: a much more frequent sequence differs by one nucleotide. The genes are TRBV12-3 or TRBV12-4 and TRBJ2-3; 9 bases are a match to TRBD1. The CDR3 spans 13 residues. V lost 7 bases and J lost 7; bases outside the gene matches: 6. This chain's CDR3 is CASTLDRGYTQYF. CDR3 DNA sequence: TGTGCCAGCACCCTGGACAGGGGTTATACGCAGTATTTT.

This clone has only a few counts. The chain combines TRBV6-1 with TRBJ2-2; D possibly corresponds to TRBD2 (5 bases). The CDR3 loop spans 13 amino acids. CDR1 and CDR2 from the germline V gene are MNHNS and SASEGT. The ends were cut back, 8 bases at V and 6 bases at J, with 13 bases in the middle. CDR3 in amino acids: CASGTAEAGELFF. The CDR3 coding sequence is TGTGCCAGCGGTACAGCGGAGGCCGGGGAGCTGTTTTTT.

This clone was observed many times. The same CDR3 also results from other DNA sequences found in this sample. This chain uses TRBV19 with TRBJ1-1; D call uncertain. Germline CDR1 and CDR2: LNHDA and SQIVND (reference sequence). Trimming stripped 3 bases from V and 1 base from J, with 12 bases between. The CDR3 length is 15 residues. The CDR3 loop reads CASSMGNPENTEAFF. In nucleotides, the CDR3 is TGTGCCAGTAGTATGGGCAACCCAGAGAACACTGAAGCTTTCTTT.

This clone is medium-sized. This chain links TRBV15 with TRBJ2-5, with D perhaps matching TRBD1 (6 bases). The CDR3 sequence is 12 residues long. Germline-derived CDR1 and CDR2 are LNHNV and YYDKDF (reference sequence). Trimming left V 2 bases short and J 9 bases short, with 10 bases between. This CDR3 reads CATSRQSGAQYF. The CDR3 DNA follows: TGTGCCACCAGCAGACAGTCAGGGGCCCAGTACTTC.

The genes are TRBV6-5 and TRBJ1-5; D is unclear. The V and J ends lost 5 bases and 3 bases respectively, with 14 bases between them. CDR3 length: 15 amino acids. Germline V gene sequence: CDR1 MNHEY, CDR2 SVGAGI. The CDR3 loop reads CASSNRGGLNQPQHF. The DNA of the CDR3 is TGTGCCAGCAGTAACCGGGGAGGCCTCAATCAGCCCCAGCATTTT.

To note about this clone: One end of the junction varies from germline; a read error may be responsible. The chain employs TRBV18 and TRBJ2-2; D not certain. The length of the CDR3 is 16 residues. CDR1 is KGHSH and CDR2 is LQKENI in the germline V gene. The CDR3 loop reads CASSPPWGVGTWELFF. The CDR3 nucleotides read TGTGCCAGCTCACCACCGTGGGGTGTCGGCACCTGGGAGCTGTTTTTT.

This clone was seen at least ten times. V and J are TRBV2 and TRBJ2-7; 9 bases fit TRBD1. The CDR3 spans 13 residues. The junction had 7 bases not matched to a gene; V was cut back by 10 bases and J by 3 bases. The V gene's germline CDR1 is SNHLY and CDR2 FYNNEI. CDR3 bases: TGTGCCACCAGGGGACAGGGTTACTACGAGCAGTACTTC. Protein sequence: CATRGQGYYEQYF.

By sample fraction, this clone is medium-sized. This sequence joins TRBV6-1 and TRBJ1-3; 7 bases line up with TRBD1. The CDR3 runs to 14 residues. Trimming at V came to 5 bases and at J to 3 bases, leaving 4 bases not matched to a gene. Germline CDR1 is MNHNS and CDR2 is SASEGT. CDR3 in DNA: TGTGCCAGCAGTTCACAGGGGAGTGGAAACACCATATATTTT. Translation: CASSSQGSGNTIYF.

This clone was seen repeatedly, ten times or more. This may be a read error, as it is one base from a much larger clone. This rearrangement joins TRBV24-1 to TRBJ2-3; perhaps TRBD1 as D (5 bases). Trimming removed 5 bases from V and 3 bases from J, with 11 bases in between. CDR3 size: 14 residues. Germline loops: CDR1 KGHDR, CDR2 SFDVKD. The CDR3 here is CATSGSTATDTQYF. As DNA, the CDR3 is TGTGCCACCAGTGGTTCGACAGCGACAGATACGCAGTATTTT.

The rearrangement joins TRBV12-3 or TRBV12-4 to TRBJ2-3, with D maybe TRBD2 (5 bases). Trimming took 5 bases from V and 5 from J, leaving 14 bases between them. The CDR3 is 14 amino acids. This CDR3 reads CASSQWERLDTQYF. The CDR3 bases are TGTGCCAGCAGTCAGTGGGAGAGGCTAGATACGCAGTATTTT.